The 21 T cell receptor beta chains below come from one sample, sequenced in a study of shared clonotypes between healthy human individuals (dated by TCRdb to the early 2020s). To prepare the library, the immunoSEQ multiplex PCR assay was applied. Sourced from immuneACCESS, this table was stored by TCRdb with only in-frame sequences that have V and J called. A share of the clones is absent; for the studies checked, an unresolved V gene accounts for under half, and the remainder has no known explanation. A total of a few million clones appear in this sample, more than 90% of them only once. The top ten constitute about 0.13% of the sample. Sequenced: naive CD4+ T cells sorted from blood. The cell subset or site tag for this specimen amounts to: CD45RA+ positively selected. These TCRs come from a man younger than 35 in good health.

This clone was found a few times. V is TRBV5-4 and J is TRBJ1-4; TRBD1 agrees at 7 bases. The germline V gene has CDR1 SGHNT and CDR2 YYREEE (reference sequence). The CDR3 length is 16 residues. With V trimmed by 4 bases and J by 7 bases, 13 bases remained unmatched. The CDR3, as DNA: TGTGCCAGCAGCGAAAGTGGACAGGTCGGGAGTGAAAAACTGTTTTTT. Translating it yields CASSESGQVGSEKLFF.

This sequence joins TRBV28 and TRBJ2-3; possible D gene TRBD1, 6 bases. V lost 6 bases and J 3 bases, leaving 16 bases between the germline ends. Germline CDR1 MDHEN, CDR2 SYDVKM. This CDR3 has 15 amino acids. The CDR3 here is CASSLLTGTTDTQYF. DNA of the CDR3: TGTGCCAGCAGCCTACTGACAGGCACGACAGATACGCAGTATTTT.

The rearrangement uses TRBV5-6 and TRBJ2-7; no clear D. Trimming shortened V by 0 bases and J by 6 bases, and 13 bases separated the two germline ends. Germline V gene lookup returns CDR1 SGHDT and CDR2 YYEEEE. The CDR3 spans 14 residues. CDR3 in DNA: TGTGCCAGCAGCTTGGGTCTCCTAAGATCCGAGCAGTACTTC. Its translation is CASSLGLLRSEQYF.

V usage is TRBV18 and J usage is TRBJ2-2; 7 nucleotides line up with TRBD1. V shed 4 bases and J 4 bases; nucleotides not matched to a gene: 6. Germline V gene lookup returns CDR1 KGHSH and CDR2 LQKENI. CDR3 length: 15 residues. CDR3 in amino acids: CASSLNRGPTGELFF. DNA of the CDR3: TGTGCCAGCTCACTCAACAGGGGACCCACCGGGGAGCTGTTTTTT. Variable domain in full (rest from reference TRBV18 and TRBJ2-2): NAGVMQNPRHLVRRRGQEARLRCSPMKGHSHVYWYRQLPEEGLKFMVYLQKENIIDESGMPKERFSAEFPKEGPSILRIQQVVRGDSAAYFCASSLNRGPTGELFFGEGSRLTVL.

J is TRBJ2-2 and V is TRBV10-3; possibly TRBD1 for D (6 bases). CDR1 is ENHRY, CDR2 SYGVKD, per germline. Trimming stripped 2 bases from V and 7 bases from J, with 14 bases between. This CDR3 region has 15 residues. The CDR3: CAISETQGGNGELFF. The CDR3 DNA reads TGTGCCATCAGTGAGACACAGGGTGGGAACGGGGAGCTGTTTTTT.

The rearrangement links TRBV6-5 to TRBJ1-2, with D possibly TRBD1 on 5 matching bases. V lost 6 bases to trimming and J lost 4 bases, with 12 bases between them. The CDR3 loop spans 13 amino acids. Per germline, CDR1 MNHEY and CDR2 SVGAGI. The CDR3 DNA follows: TGTGCCAGCAGACTCGGACATATCTATGGCTACACCTTC. Translation gives CASRLGHIYGYTF.

The J gene is TRBJ1-6, the V gene TRBV19; 11 bases fit TRBD1. The CDR3 contains 15 residues. V was pared by 5 bases and J by 10 bases, with 7 bases of the junction left unmatched. Germline V gene lookup returns CDR1 LNHDA and CDR2 SQIVND (reference sequence). The CDR3: CASSSSGTGGSPLHF. The CDR3 DNA sequence: TGTGCCAGTAGTTCCTCCGGGACAGGGGGATCACCCCTCCACTTT.

This chain uses TRBV18 with TRBJ1-2, with D tentatively TRBD1 (5 bases). V lost 2 bases to trimming and J lost 6 bases, with 13 bases between them. The V gene's germline CDR1 is KGHSH and CDR2 LQKENI. The CDR3 loop spans 14 amino acids. The CDR3 DNA follows: TGTGCCAGCTCACCAGGCAGGGAGAGTAATGGCTACACCTTC. This translates into CASSPGRESNGYTF.

CDR3 in amino acids: CASSLLTGNSNQPQHF. The CDR3, as DNA: TGTGCCAGCAGCTTATTGACAGGGAATAGCAATCAGCCCCAGCATTTT. The rearrangement joins TRBV7-9 to TRBJ1-5; 7 positions agree with TRBD1. Unmatched junction bases numbered 4, after V lost 2 bases and J lost 0 bases. The CDR3 covers 16 residues. Germline V gene lookup returns CDR1 SEHNR and CDR2 FQNEAQ (reference sequence).

This clone was seen only once. CDR3 residues: CASSLGGAEGNEQFF. In DNA form, the CDR3 reads TGCGCCAGCAGCTTGGGGGGTGCAGAGGGCAATGAGCAGTTCTTC. This sequence joins TRBV5-1 and TRBJ2-1, with a tentative D call TRBD2 (5 bases). This CDR3 region has 15 residues. Germline V gene sequence: CDR1 SGHRS, CDR2 YFSETQ. The V end was cut by 0 bases, the J end by 6 bases, with 13 bases between.

This chain uses TRBV7-9 with TRBJ2-2; D may be TRBD2 (5 bases). The germline V gene has CDR1 SEHNR and CDR2 FQNEAQ (reference sequence). Trimming pared 1 base from V and 7 bases from J, leaving 16 bases between. CDR3 size: 16 residues. CDR3 sequence reads: CASSLDPGSGGGELFF. The CDR3 coding sequence is TGTGCCAGCAGCTTAGACCCGGGTTCCGGAGGCGGGGAGCTGTTTTTT.

V gene TRBV21-1 combines with J gene TRBJ2-2; the listed D gene, TRBD1, was not tested against the DNA. TRBV21-1 is designated a pseudogene. The CDR3 contains 16 residues. In DNA, the CDR3 is TGTGCCAGCAGCAACCCAGACAGGCTGAACACCGGGGAGCTGTTTTTT. Its translation: CASSNPDRLNTGELFF.

The chain recombines TRBV12-5 with TRBJ2-3; D is unclear. CDR1 and CDR2 from the germline V gene are LGHNT and FRNRAP. This CDR3 region has 16 residues. Trimming pared 2 bases from V and 2 bases from J, leaving 14 bases between. Here the CDR3 reads CASGLSAFRFTDTQYF. For the CDR3, the DNA is TGTGCTAGTGGTTTGAGTGCGTTCAGATTCACAGATACGCAGTATTTT.

The chain combines TRBV7-9 with TRBJ1-3; D remains ambiguous. The CDR3 loop spans 15 amino acids. Looked up from germline, CDR1 is SEHNR and CDR2 is FQNEAQ (reference sequence). Trimming took off 1 base at V and 0 bases at J, with 7 bases between the two ends. CDR3 sequence reads: CASSLDEFSGNTIYF. Written as DNA, the CDR3 is TGTGCCAGCAGCTTAGACGAGTTCTCTGGAAACACCATATATTTT.

V is TRBV7-2 and J is TRBJ2-7, with D possibly TRBD1 on 6 matching bases. Trimming removed 1 base from V and 0 bases from J, with 13 bases in between. The CDR3 length is 16 residues. Per germline, CDR1 SGHTA and CDR2 FQGNSA. CDR3 sequence: CASSLGGRGSSYEQYF. The CDR3 nucleotides are TGTGCCAGCAGCTTAGGAGGCAGGGGTAGCTCCTACGAGCAGTACTTC.

The gene calls are TRBV2 and TRBJ2-5, with 11 bases matching TRBD2. Per the germline V gene, CDR1 is SNHLY and CDR2 is FYNNEI. With 2 bases clipped from V and 2 bases from J, the junction kept 10 bases outside the gene matches. This CDR3 is 18 amino acids long. Written as DNA, the CDR3 is TGTGCCAGCAGTGAAAGTAGCGGGAGGGGGTCAGGACAAGAGACCCAGTACTTC. Translating gives CASSESSGRGSGQETQYF.

The V and J genes are TRBV6-5 and TRBJ1-5, with D possibly TRBD1 on 5 matching bases. With 6 bases removed from V and 7 bases from J, the gap between germline ends came to 19 bases. This CDR3 contains 15 residues. Germline CDR1 reads MNHEY; CDR2 reads SVGAGI. The CDR3 spells CASSRTAGRDQPQHF. Here the CDR3 DNA reads TGTGCCAGCAGCCGTACAGCGGGCAGGGACCAGCCCCAGCATTTT.

This clone has just one count. The chain carries TRBV5-1 and TRBJ2-7, with 8 bases matching TRBD1. The CDR3 spans 14 residues. Trimming cost V 4 bases and J 6 bases; bases outside gene matches: 9. The V gene's germline CDR1 is SGHRS and CDR2 YFSETQ. The CDR3 DNA is TGCGCCAGCAGCATCTTGACAGGGGACAGCGAGCAGTACTTC. This codes for CASSILTGDSEQYF.

The V gene is TRBV6-6, the J gene TRBJ2-5; no definite D call. The V and J ends lost 6 bases and 5 bases respectively, with 7 bases between them. This CDR3 spans 11 amino acids. Germline-derived CDR1 and CDR2 are MNHNY and SVGAGI (reference sequence). This chain's CDR3 is CASSSVETQYF. The CDR3 DNA follows: TGTGCCAGCAGCTCAGTGGAGACCCAGTACTTC.

This chain connects TRBV5-1 to TRBJ2-7; 8 bases are shared with TRBD1. V was clipped by 8 bases and J by 0 bases; unmatched bases: 7. The CDR3 extends over 14 amino acids. The germline V gene has CDR1 SGHRS and CDR2 YFSETQ. CDR3 DNA: TGCGCCAGTACGAAAACAGGGGGCTCCTACGAGCAGTACTTC. As protein: CASTKTGGSYEQYF.

This sequence joins TRBV10-3 and TRBJ2-3; 10 bases match TRBD1. The junction had 10 bases not matched to a gene; V was cut back by 10 bases and J by 6 bases. Germline assignment: CDR1 ENHRY and CDR2 SYGVKD. The CDR3 is 14 amino acids. Here the CDR3 reads CANAPGQGMDTQYF. CDR3 sequence (DNA): TGTGCCAACGCGCCGGGACAGGGGATGGATACGCAGTATTTT.